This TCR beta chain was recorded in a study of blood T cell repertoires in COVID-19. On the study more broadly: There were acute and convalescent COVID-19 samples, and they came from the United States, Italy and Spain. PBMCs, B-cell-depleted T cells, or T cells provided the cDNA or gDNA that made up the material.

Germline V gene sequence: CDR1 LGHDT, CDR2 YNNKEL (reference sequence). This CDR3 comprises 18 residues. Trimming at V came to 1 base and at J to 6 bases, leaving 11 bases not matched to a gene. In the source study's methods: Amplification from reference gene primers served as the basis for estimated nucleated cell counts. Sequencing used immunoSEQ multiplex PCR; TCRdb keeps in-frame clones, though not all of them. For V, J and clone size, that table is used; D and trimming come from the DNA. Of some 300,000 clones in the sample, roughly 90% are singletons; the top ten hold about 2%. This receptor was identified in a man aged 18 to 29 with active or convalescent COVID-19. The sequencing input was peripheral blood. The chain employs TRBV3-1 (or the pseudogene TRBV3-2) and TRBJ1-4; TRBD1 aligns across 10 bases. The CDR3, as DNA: TGTGCCAGCAGCCAAGGAGACAGGGGGCGAATTGCGGATGAAAAACTGTTTTTT. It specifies CASSQGDRGRIADEKLFF.